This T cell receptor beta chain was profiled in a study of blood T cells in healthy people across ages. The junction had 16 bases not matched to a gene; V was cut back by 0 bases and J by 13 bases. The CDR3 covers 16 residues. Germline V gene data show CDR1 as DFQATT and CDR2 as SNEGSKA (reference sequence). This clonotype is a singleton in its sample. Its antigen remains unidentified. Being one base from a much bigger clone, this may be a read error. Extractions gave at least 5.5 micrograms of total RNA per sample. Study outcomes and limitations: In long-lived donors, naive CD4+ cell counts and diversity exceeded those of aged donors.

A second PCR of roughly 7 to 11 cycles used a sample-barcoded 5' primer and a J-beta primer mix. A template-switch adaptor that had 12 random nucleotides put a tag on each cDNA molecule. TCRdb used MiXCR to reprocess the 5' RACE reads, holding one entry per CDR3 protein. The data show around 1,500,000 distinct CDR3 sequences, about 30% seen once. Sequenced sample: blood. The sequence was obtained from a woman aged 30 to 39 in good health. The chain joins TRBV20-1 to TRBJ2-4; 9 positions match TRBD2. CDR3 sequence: CSAREPRGLAPNEQYF. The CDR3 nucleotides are TGCAGTGCTAGAGAACCGAGGGGACTAGCACCTAATGAGCAGTACTTC.